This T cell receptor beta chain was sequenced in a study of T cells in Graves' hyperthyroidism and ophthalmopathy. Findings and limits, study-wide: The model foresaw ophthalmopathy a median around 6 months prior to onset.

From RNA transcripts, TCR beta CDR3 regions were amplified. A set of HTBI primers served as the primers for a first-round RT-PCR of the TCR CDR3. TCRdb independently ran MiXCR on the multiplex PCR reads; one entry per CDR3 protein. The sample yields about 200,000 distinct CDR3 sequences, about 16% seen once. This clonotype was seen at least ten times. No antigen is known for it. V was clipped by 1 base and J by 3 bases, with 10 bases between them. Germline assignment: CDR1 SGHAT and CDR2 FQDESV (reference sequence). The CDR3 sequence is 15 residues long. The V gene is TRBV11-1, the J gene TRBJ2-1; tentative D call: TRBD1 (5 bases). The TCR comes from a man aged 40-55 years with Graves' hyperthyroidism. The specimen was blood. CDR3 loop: CASSLVSGHYNEQFF. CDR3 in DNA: TGTGCCAGCAGCTTAGTTTCAGGGCACTACAATGAGCAGTTCTTC.